The rows below give T cell receptor beta chains drawn from one sample of a study of CD8 T cells in Susac syndrome. A single record per CDR3 protein comes from TCRdb applying MiXCR to the immunoSEQ multiplex PCR reads. The sample comprises around 130,000 distinct CDR3 sequences, just under 95% of which are singletons, and 0.28% rests with the top ten. Input material: CD8+ T cells from PBMCs. The receptors originated from a human donor with Susac syndrome. CDR3s include the opening cysteine and the closing phenylalanine or tryptophan. A D gene is named only where the DNA matches it firmly. A row's size may be missing; if present it is once, few, many or a size class.

v_gene	d_gene	abundance	j_gene	CDR3nt	CDR3aa
TRBV5-1	.	.	TRBJ1-6	TGCGCCAGCAGCTTGGTAAGGGACTCACCCCTCCACTTT	CASSLVRDSPLHF
TRBV27	TRBD1	.	TRBJ1-1	TGTGCCACCCCAGGGGGGGACACTCAGATGGACACTGAAGCTTTCTTT	CATPGGDTQMDTEAFF
TRBV29-1	TRBD2	.	TRBJ2-1	TGCAGCGTTGAAAGAGGTCCGTGGCGGGGGGGCGGTGAGCAGTTCTTC	CSVERGPWRGGGEQFF
TRBV27	.	.	TRBJ2-3	TGTGCCAGCTTGAATGGAGATACGCAGTATTTT	CASLNGDTQYF
TRBV29-1	TRBD1	.	TRBJ1-2	TGCAGCGCGAGGGACCAGGACAGGGCTTATGAGGGCTACACCTTC	CSARDQDRAYEGYTF
TRBV29-1	.	.	TRBJ2-2	TGCAGCGTTTGGGACGTTGTGACCGGGGAGCTGTTTTTT	CSVWDVVTGELFF
TRBV9	.	.	TRBJ1-3	TGTGCCAGCAGCGAGGCAGGGATGGGAAACACCATATATTTT	CASSEAGMGNTIYF
TRBV29-1	.	.	TRBJ2-7	TGCAGCGTTGAAGGTCCCGCGGGGGCGTCAGCGGACGAGCAGTACTTC	CSVEGPAGASADEQYF
TRBV6-2/TRBV6-3	.	.	TRBJ2-3	TGTGCCAGCAGTTACTCGACGGGGGACGGCACAGATACGCAGTATTTT	CASSYSTGDGTDTQYF
TRBV5-6	TRBD1	once	TRBJ2-7	TGTGCCAGCAGCGCTGAGACAGGGAACTACGAGCAGTACTTC	CASSAETGNYEQYF
TRBV7-6	.	.	TRBJ2-5	TGTGCCAGCAGCTTCTTAGCGGAAGAGACCCAGTACTTC	CASSFLAEETQYF
TRBV29-1	TRBD1	once	TRBJ2-2	TGCAGCGCCGGGACAGGGAACACCGGGGAGCTGTTTTTT	CSAGTGNTGELFF
TRBV19	TRBD2	.	TRBJ2-1	TGTGCCAGTAGTCTCGGGGGGGCTCTTTCTGAGCAGTTCTTC	CASSLGGALSEQFF
TRBV2	.	.	TRBJ2-7	TGTGCCACTCACGGGGCGTCCTACGAGCAGTACTTC	CATHGASYEQYF
TRBV12-5	.	.	TRBJ2-7	TGTGCTAGTGCCCAGACAGGACCTTACTACGAGCAGTACTTC	CASAQTGPYYEQYF
TRBV6-5	.	.	TRBJ1-5	TGTGCCAGCAGTGACGACGGCTACAATCAGCCCCAGCATTTT	CASSDDGYNQPQHF
TRBV9	TRBD1	.	TRBJ1-2	TGTGCCAGCAGCGTAGGGACAGGGGTCGGCTACACCTTC	CASSVGTGVGYTF
TRBV29-1	.	.	TRBJ2-7	TGCAGCGTGACCACCGGGCTGTCTGACGAGCAGTACTTC	CSVTTGLSDEQYF
TRBV27	TRBD1	.	TRBJ2-5	TGTGCCAGCAGTTTAGGAACGACAGGGGTCAGAGAGACCCAGTACTTC	CASSLGTTGVRETQYF
TRBV29-1	TRBD2	.	TRBJ2-3	TGCAGCCCCCGACTAGCTGGCCCAGATACGCAGTATTTT	CSPRLAGPDTQYF
TRBV7-9	TRBD1	few	TRBJ2-7	TGTGCCAGCAGACCCGGGACAGGCAGTTACGAGCAGTACTTC	CASRPGTGSYEQYF
TRBV29-1	.	.	TRBJ2-7	TGCAGCGTTGAAACGGGGACCTACGAGCAGTACTTC	CSVETGTYEQYF
TRBV5-1	.	.	TRBJ1-3	TGCGCCAGCAGCTCAACCTCTGGACAGCCCTCAACCATCTCTGGAAACACCATATATTTT	CASSSTSGQPSTISGNTIYF
TRBV29-1	.	.	TRBJ2-1	TGCAGCGTTGAAGATCCAGGGAACAATGAGCAGTTCTTC	CSVEDPGNNEQFF
TRBV6-5	.	.	TRBJ1-2	TGTGCCAGCAGTTACGGCTACGGGGCCCCGAATAACTATGGCTACACCTTC	CASSYGYGAPNNYGYTF
TRBV27	.	once	TRBJ2-5	TGTGCCAGCAGTTTATGGGACGGACACCAAGAGACCCAGTACTTC	CASSLWDGHQETQYF
TRBV4-1	.	.	TRBJ2-1	TGCGCCAGCACCCAGAGAGGTGGTCCCTACAATGAGCAGTTCTTC	CASTQRGGPYNEQFF
TRBV29-1	.	.	TRBJ1-2	TGCAGCGTTGAACGTGGGACCCCGGACGACTATGGCTACACCTTC	CSVERGTPDDYGYTF
TRBV5-1	TRBD1	.	TRBJ2-1	TGCGCCAGCAGCTTGTGGACCCCAGACAGGGAAGAATACAATGAGCAGTTCTTC	CASSLWTPDREEYNEQFF
TRBV2	.	.	TRBJ2-3	TGTGCCAGCACTGGAATGGATACGCAGTATTTT	CASTGMDTQYF
TRBV20-1	TRBD1	.	TRBJ2-7	TGCAGTGCTAGCCACAGGGGAATCGGATCCTACGAGCAGTACTTC	CSASHRGIGSYEQYF
TRBV6-5	.	.	TRBJ1-2	TGTGCCAGCAGTTACTCGGAGGGTACGAATGGCTACACCTTC	CASSYSEGTNGYTF
TRBV19	.	.	TRBJ1-2	TGTGCCATCCGGACAGTCTATGGCTACACCTTC	CAIRTVYGYTF
TRBV15	TRBD2	.	TRBJ2-7	TGTGCCACCAGCACCCAGAAGCGGGGCTTCTACGAGCAGTACTTC	CATSTQKRGFYEQYF
TRBV2	TRBD2	.	TRBJ2-5	TGTGCCAGTTCGGGAGGGGACGAGACCCAGTACTTC	CASSGGDETQYF
TRBV29-1	TRBD1	.	TRBJ1-2	TGCAGCGTGGACAGGGGGTATGCAGGCTACACCTTC	CSVDRGYAGYTF
TRBV9	.	.	TRBJ2-1	TGTGCCAGCACCCCCGAGGACTGGATAAGGGATGAGCAGTTCTTC	CASTPEDWIRDEQFF
TRBV29-1	.	.	TRBJ1-1	TGCAGCGCCCTTCGGGGGAACACTGAAGCTTTCTTT	CSALRGNTEAFF
TRBV6-5	.	once	TRBJ2-5	TGTGCCAGCAGGCCCGGGACCCCCCGCGAGACCCAGTACTTC	CASRPGTPRETQYF
TRBV7-9	TRBD1	.	TRBJ1-2	TGTGCCTGGGCAGGGGGCAGCTATGGCTACACCTTC	CAWAGGSYGYTF
TRBV18	TRBD1	.	TRBJ1-1	TGTGCCAGCTCACCCCATAGTAGAGGGGGCAGAGGGACTGAAGCTTTCTTT	CASSPHSRGGRGTEAFF